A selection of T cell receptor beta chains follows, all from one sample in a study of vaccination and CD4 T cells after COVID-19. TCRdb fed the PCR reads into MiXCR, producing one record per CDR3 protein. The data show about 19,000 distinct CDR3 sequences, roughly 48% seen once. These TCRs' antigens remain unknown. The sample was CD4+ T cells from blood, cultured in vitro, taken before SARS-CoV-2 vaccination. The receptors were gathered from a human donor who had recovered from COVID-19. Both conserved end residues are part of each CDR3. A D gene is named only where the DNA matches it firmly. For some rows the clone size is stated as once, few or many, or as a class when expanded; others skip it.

CDR3: CASSQSGSSRYEQYF
DNA: TGTGCCAGTAGTCAAAGCGGGAGCTCTCGCTACGAGCAGTACTTC
V: TRBV19
J: TRBJ2-7
D: TRBD2
size: .

CDR3: CASSTLDVLGYEQYF
DNA: TGTGCCAGCAGTACTCTGGACGTATTAGGATACGAGCAGTACTTC
V: TRBV27
J: TRBJ2-7
D: .
size: .

CDR3: CASSIGQNNEQFF
DNA: TGTGCCAGTAGTATCGGCCAGAACAATGAGCAGTTCTTC
V: TRBV19
J: TRBJ2-1
D: .
size: .

CDR3: CASTFTLNNSPLHF
DNA: TGTGCCAGCACCTTTACGCTCAATAATTCACCCCTCCACTTT
V: TRBV6-1
J: TRBJ1-6
D: .
size: few

CDR3: CSARDRQGADEQFF
DNA: TGCAGTGCTAGAGATAGGCAGGGGGCCGATGAGCAGTTCTTC
V: TRBV20-1
J: TRBJ2-1
D: TRBD1
size: .

CDR3: CASRSGGPSSYEQYF
DNA: TGTGCCAGCAGATCGGGAGGACCCAGCTCCTACGAGCAGTACTTC
V: TRBV6-2/TRBV6-3
J: TRBJ2-7
D: TRBD2
size: .

CDR3: CSARGPIDEGAFF
DNA: TGCAGTGCTAGGGGGCCCATTGACGAGGGAGCTTTCTTT
V: TRBV20-1
J: TRBJ1-1
D: .
size: .

CDR3: CATLPRAEGPYNSPLHF
DNA: TGTGCCACACTCCCCCGGGCCGAGGGGCCTTATAATTCACCCCTCCACTTT
V: TRBV21-1
J: TRBJ1-6
D: .
size: .

CDR3: CASPYRDPRYGYTF
DNA: TGTGCCAGCCCATACAGGGATCCGCGCTATGGCTACACCTTC
V: TRBV5-8
J: TRBJ1-2
D: .
size: .

CDR3: CASSSFGTGDQPQHF
DNA: TGTGCCAGCAGCTCCTTTGGGACAGGAGATCAGCCCCAGCATTTT
V: TRBV7-2
J: TRBJ1-5
D: TRBD1
size: .

CDR3: CASSLYGTTYEQYF
DNA: TGTGCCAGCAGTTTATATGGGACGACCTACGAGCAGTACTTC
V: TRBV27
J: TRBJ2-7
D: .
size: .

CDR3: CASGGQNTDTQYF
DNA: TGTGCCAGCGGGGGACAGAACACAGATACGCAGTATTTT
V: TRBV6-1
J: TRBJ2-3
D: TRBD1
size: .

CDR3: CASSLNRGTGRGYTF
DNA: TGTGCCAGCAGTCTAAACCGAGGGACAGGTCGCGGCTACACCTTC
V: TRBV6-1
J: TRBJ1-2
D: TRBD1
size: .

CDR3: CASSIDKGTEAFF
DNA: TGTGCCAGTAGTATAGATAAGGGCACTGAAGCTTTCTTT
V: TRBV19
J: TRBJ1-1
D: .
size: .

CDR3: CSATSGTSGTTDTQYF
DNA: TGCAGTGCAACCTCCGGGACTAGCGGTACTACAGATACGCAGTATTTT
V: TRBV20-1
J: TRBJ2-3
D: TRBD2
size: few

CDR3: CASSIIAGELFF
DNA: TGTGCCAGCAGCATAATAGCGGGGGAGCTGTTTTTT
V: TRBV5-6
J: TRBJ2-2
D: .
size: .

CDR3: CASSPRGPYGYTF
DNA: TGTGCCAGCAGCCCGAGGGGGCCCTATGGCTACACCTTC
V: TRBV7-8
J: TRBJ1-2
D: TRBD1
size: .

CDR3: CASSPGSRNQPQHF
DNA: TGTGCCAGCTCACCAGGCAGCCGCAATCAGCCCCAGCATTTT
V: TRBV18
J: TRBJ1-5
D: .
size: .

CDR3: CASSRGDRPTDTQYF
DNA: TGTGCCAGCAGTCGGGGGGACAGGCCCACAGATACGCAGTATTTT
V: TRBV27
J: TRBJ2-3
D: .
size: few

CDR3: CASNKGPRLGSPLHF
DNA: TGTGCCAGCAACAAGGGCCCTAGGCTTGGATCACCCCTCCACTTT
V: TRBV21-1
J: TRBJ1-6
D: .
size: few

CDR3: CASSQEAAQASGANVLTF
DNA: TGTGCCAGCAGCCAAGAGGCGGCCCAAGCGTCCGGGGCCAACGTCCTGACTTTC
V: TRBV4-2
J: TRBJ2-6
D: .
size: .

CDR3: CASRRTGQGAGELFF
DNA: TGTGCCAGCAGAAGAACCGGGCAGGGGGCCGGGGAGCTGTTTTTT
V: TRBV6-2/TRBV6-3
J: TRBJ2-2
D: TRBD1
size: .